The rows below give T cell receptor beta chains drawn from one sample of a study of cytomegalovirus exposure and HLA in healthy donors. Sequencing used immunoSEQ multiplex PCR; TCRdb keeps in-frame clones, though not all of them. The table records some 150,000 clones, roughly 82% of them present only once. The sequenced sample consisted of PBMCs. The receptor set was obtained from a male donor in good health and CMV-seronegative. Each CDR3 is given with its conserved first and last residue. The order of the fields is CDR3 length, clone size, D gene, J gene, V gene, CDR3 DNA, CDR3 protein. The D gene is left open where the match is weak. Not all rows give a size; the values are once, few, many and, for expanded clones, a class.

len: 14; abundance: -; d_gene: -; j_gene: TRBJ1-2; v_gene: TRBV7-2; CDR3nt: TGTGCCAGCAGCTTAGGGGAGGGCGCGGGTGGCTACACCTTC; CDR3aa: CASSLGEGAGGYTF
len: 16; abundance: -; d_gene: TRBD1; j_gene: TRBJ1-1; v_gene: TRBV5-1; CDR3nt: TGCGCCAGCAGCTTGACAGGGACAGGGTCTAACACTGAAGCTTTCTTT; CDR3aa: CASSLTGTGSNTEAFF
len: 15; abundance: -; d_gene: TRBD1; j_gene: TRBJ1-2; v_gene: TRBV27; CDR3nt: TGTGCCAGCAGTCCAACCCCTACAGGGGGCGGAGGCTACACCTTC; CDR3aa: CASSPTPTGGGGYTF
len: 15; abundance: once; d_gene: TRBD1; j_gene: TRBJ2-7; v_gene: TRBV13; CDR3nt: TGTGCCAGCAGCTCAAACAGGGGGCATGGTGACGAGCAGTACTTC; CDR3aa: CASSSNRGHGDEQYF
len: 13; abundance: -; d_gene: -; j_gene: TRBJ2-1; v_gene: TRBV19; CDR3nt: TGTGCCAGTACCCACAGCTCCTACAATGAGCAGTTCTTC; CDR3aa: CASTHSSYNEQFF
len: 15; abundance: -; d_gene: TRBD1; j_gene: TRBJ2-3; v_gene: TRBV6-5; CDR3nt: TGTGCCAGCAGTCACTCGACAGGGGGCGGAGATACGCAGTATTTT; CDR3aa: CASSHSTGGGDTQYF
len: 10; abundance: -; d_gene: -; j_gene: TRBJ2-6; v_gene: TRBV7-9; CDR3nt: TGTGCCAGCAGCTTCGACGTCCTGACTTTC; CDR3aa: CASSFDVLTF
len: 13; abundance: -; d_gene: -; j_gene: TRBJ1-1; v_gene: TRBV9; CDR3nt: TGTGCCAGCAGCGTAGAACCGGACACTGAAGCTTTCTTT; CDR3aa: CASSVEPDTEAFF
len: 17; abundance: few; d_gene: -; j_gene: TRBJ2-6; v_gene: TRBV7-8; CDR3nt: TGTGCCAGCAGCTACCAGACGAGCGTGTCTGGGGCCAACGTCCTGACTTTC; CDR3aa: CASSYQTSVSGANVLTF
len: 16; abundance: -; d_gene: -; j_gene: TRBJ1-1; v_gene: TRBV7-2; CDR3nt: TGTGCCAGCAGCTTACGGCAGGGGCTGATGAACACTGAAGCTTTCTTT; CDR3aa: CASSLRQGLMNTEAFF
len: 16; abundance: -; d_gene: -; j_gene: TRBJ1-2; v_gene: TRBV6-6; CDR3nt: TGTGCCAGCAGTTACAAGGTCGGGGAGTTCGGCTATGGCTACACCTTC; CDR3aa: CASSYKVGEFGYGYTF
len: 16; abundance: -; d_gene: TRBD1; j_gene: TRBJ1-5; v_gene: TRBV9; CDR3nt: TGTGCCAGCAGCCCTGGGACAGGAAAAAACAATCAGCCCCAGCATTTT; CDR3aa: CASSPGTGKNNQPQHF
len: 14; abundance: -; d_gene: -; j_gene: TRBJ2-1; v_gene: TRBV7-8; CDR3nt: TGTGCCAGCAGCTTGGAGACTAGCTACAATGAGCAGTTCTTC; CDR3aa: CASSLETSYNEQFF
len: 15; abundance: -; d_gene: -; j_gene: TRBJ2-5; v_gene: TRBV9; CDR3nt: TGTGCCAGCAGCGTAGCCGGCCCGGCGGAAGAGACCCAGTACTTC; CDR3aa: CASSVAGPAEETQYF
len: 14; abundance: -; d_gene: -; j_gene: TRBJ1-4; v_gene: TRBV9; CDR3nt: TGTGCCAGCAGCGTTGGACAGTTTAATGAAAAACTGTTTTTT; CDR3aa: CASSVGQFNEKLFF
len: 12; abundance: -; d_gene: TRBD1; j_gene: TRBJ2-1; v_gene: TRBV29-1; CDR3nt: TGCAGCGTTCCGGACAGGGGTGATGAGCAGTTCTTC; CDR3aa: CSVPDRGDEQFF
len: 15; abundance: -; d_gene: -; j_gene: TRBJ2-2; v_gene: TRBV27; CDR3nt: TGTGCCAGCAGTTTTAGGAGGGAGTATCTCGGGGAGCTGTTTTTT; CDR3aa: CASSFRREYLGELFF
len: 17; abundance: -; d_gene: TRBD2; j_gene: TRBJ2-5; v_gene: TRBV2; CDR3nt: TGTGCCAGCAGAAAAGAAAAACTAGCGGGGAACCAAGAGACCCAGTACTTC; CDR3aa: CASRKEKLAGNQETQYF
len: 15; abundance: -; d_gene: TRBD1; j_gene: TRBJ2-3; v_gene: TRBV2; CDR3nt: TGTGCCAGCAAGACGACAGGGTATGGCACAGATACGCAGTATTTT; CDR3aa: CASKTTGYGTDTQYF
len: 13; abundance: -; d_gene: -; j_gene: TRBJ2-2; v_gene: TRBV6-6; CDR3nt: TGTGCCGCCACCCCAGGGGACACCGGGGAGCTGTTTTTT; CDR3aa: CAATPGDTGELFF
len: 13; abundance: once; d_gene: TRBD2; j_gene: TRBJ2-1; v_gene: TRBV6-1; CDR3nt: TGTGCCAGTAGACTAGCGGGAATCAATGAGCAGTTCTTC; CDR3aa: CASRLAGINEQFF
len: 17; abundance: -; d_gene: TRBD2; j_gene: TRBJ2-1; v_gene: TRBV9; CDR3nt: TGTGCCAGCAGCGGCTTACTAGCGGGAGGGTCCTACAATGAGCAGTTCTTC; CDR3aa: CASSGLLAGGSYNEQFF